This is a list of T cell receptor beta chains from one sample in a study of cytomegalovirus exposure and HLA in healthy donors. Clones were read by immunoSEQ multiplex PCR, and TCRdb kept only the in-frame ones, dropping some. Of roughly 140,000 clones listed, 60% to 80% are singletons. The sample consisted of PBMCs. Receptors were obtained from a woman in her forties or fifties in good health and CMV-seronegative. CDR3s include the opening cysteine and the closing phenylalanine or tryptophan. A D gene is named only where the DNA matches it firmly. The size of a clone is reported for some rows only, either as once, few or many, or as a class for expanded clones.

J: TRBJ1-6
size: NA
D: NA
V: TRBV27
CDR3: CASSSPDIWAPLHF
DNA: TGTGCCAGCAGCTCCCCAGACATTTGGGCACCCCTCCACTTT

J: TRBJ1-1
size: NA
D: NA
V: TRBV6-1
CDR3: CASSDQGTANTEAFF
DNA: TGTGCCAGCAGTGACCAGGGTACGGCGAACACTGAAGCTTTCTTT

J: TRBJ2-3
size: NA
D: NA
V: TRBV2
CDR3: CASSEALEMDTQYF
DNA: TGTGCCAGCAGTGAAGCGCTAGAGATGGATACGCAGTATTTT

J: TRBJ2-2
size: NA
D: TRBD1
V: TRBV7-6
CDR3: CASSSGQGNTGELFF
DNA: TGTGCCAGCAGCTCCGGACAGGGGAACACCGGGGAGCTGTTTTTT

J: TRBJ2-5
size: NA
D: NA
V: TRBV10-1
CDR3: CASSESGAGQETQYF
DNA: TGCGCCAGCAGTGAGTCGGGGGCAGGGCAGGAGACCCAGTACTTC

J: TRBJ1-1
size: NA
D: NA
V: TRBV27
CDR3: CASSFGGDGSEAFF
DNA: TGTGCCAGCAGTTTCGGAGGGGATGGGTCTGAAGCTTTCTTT

J: TRBJ2-5
size: NA
D: NA
V: TRBV2
CDR3: CASSEVSGQETQYF
DNA: TGTGCCAGCAGTGAAGTAAGCGGACAAGAGACCCAGTACTTC

J: TRBJ1-4
size: NA
D: NA
V: TRBV5-1
CDR3: CASSLSGATNEKLFF
DNA: TGCGCCAGCAGCTTGTCAGGGGCAACTAATGAAAAACTGTTTTTT

J: TRBJ1-5
size: NA
D: TRBD1
V: TRBV2
CDR3: CASRGQGGQPQHF
DNA: TGTGCCAGCAGGGGACAGGGCGGACAGCCCCAGCATTTT

J: TRBJ1-1
size: NA
D: NA
V: TRBV27
CDR3: CASSFWAADKNTEAFF
DNA: TGTGCCAGCAGTTTTTGGGCAGCCGACAAGAACACTGAAGCTTTCTTT

J: TRBJ1-2
size: NA
D: NA
V: TRBV29-1
CDR3: CSAQSGEGYGYTF
DNA: TGCAGCGCCCAAAGCGGGGAAGGCTATGGCTACACCTTC

J: TRBJ1-2
size: NA
D: TRBD1
V: TRBV7-8
CDR3: CASSLRDRPTYGYTF
DNA: TGTGCCAGCAGCTTAAGGGACAGACCCACCTATGGCTACACCTTC

J: TRBJ1-1
size: NA
D: NA
V: TRBV6-6
CDR3: CASIRQPFMNTEAFF
DNA: TGTGCCAGCATACGACAGCCTTTCATGAACACTGAAGCTTTCTTT

J: TRBJ2-5
size: NA
D: TRBD2
V: TRBV14
CDR3: CASSQGRVAGGPVQETQYF
DNA: TGTGCCAGCAGCCAAGGAAGGGTAGCGGGGGGGCCAGTTCAAGAGACCCAGTACTTC

J: TRBJ2-7
size: NA
D: NA
V: TRBV5-4
CDR3: CASSTEQGWDEQYF
DNA: TGTGCCAGCAGCACCGAACAGGGATGGGACGAGCAGTACTTC

J: TRBJ1-4
size: NA
D: NA
V: TRBV29-1
CDR3: CSVQQGGWATNEKLFF
DNA: TGCAGCGTCCAACAGGGTGGTTGGGCAACTAATGAAAAACTGTTTTTT

J: TRBJ2-2
size: NA
D: TRBD1
V: TRBV5-1
CDR3: CASSSTGDATGELFF
DNA: TGCGCCAGCAGCTCGACAGGGGACGCAACCGGGGAGCTGTTTTTT

J: TRBJ2-7
size: NA
D: NA
V: TRBV28
CDR3: CASSLGRAVGAYEQYF
DNA: TGTGCCAGCAGTCTCGGCCGGGCGGTCGGGGCCTACGAGCAGTACTTC

J: TRBJ1-2
size: NA
D: TRBD1
V: TRBV7-2
CDR3: CASSVRDSLTF
DNA: TGTGCCAGCAGCGTACGGGACAGTCTTACCTTC

J: TRBJ2-1
size: once
D: NA
V: TRBV7-2
CDR3: CASGGGSYNEQFF
DNA: TGTGCCAGCGGAGGGGGCAGCTACAATGAGCAGTTCTTC

J: TRBJ1-2
size: few
D: NA
V: TRBV4-3
CDR3: CASSQDRGSRPNGYTF
DNA: TGCGCCAGCAGCCAAGATAGAGGGAGTCGACCTAATGGCTACACCTTC

J: TRBJ2-3
size: once
D: TRBD2
V: TRBV10-3
CDR3: CAISESSSGGPGDTQYF
DNA: TGTGCCATCAGTGAGTCGAGTAGCGGGGGGCCGGGTGATACGCAGTATTTT

J: TRBJ2-7
size: once
D: NA
V: TRBV6-6
CDR3: CASSLQGDEQYF
DNA: TGTGCCAGCAGTCTACAGGGTGACGAGCAGTACTTC

J: TRBJ1-5
size: NA
D: NA
V: TRBV9
CDR3: CASSVGNQPQHF
DNA: TGTGCCAGCAGCGTCGGCAATCAGCCCCAGCATTTT

J: TRBJ1-2
size: NA
D: TRBD1
V: TRBV7-8
CDR3: CASSFFGQGGYGYTF
DNA: TGTGCCAGCAGCTTCTTCGGACAGGGTGGCTATGGCTACACCTTC

J: TRBJ2-5
size: NA
D: NA
V: TRBV18
CDR3: CASSDRGETQYF
DNA: TGTGCCAGCTCCGACCGAGGGGAGACCCAGTACTTC

J: TRBJ2-3
size: few
D: TRBD1
V: TRBV10-3
CDR3: CAISEPRDRADTQYF
DNA: TGTGCCATCAGTGAGCCCCGGGACAGAGCAGATACGCAGTATTTT

J: TRBJ1-1
size: NA
D: TRBD1
V: TRBV7-2
CDR3: CASSLWGQGSYPNTEAFF
DNA: TGTGCCAGCAGCTTATGGGGACAGGGAAGTTATCCGAACACTGAAGCTTTCTTT